The T cell receptor beta chain under discussion was sequenced for a study of TIL therapy for anti-PD-1-resistant metastatic lung cancer listed by TCRdb under 2021. Background on the whole study: Among the enrolled patients, the median age was roughly 55 years (range roughly 38-85), and the median tumor PD-L1 proportion score was around 6%. Across the cohort, whole-exome sequencing showed a median non-synonymous tumor mutation burden of roughly 1.5 mutations per megabase. The cohort was predominantly lung adenocarcinoma, with several EGFR-mutant and two ALK-rearranged tumors, and half of patients were current or former smokers. Clonotypes were tracked across tumor, expanded TIL product and serial blood samples by T cell receptor beta sequencing of tumor and peripheral blood. The paper's findings and limits, for the study overall: The study protocol defined all tumor marker inferences as exploratory. Clonal turnover during TIL culture was high, and many clones enriched in the product were not detected in the baseline tumor, suggesting clonal contraction instead of faithful expansion. Higher clonality and lower diversity were observed in expanded TIL cultures than in baseline intratumoral T cells (median clonality around 5.7% vs 31%, p < 0.0001). The cohort was highly selected, including more treatment-naive, never-smoker and oncogene-addicted patients than is typical, which limits generalizability.

From the germline V gene, CDR1 is SGDLS and CDR2 is YYNGEE. V has 4 bases trimmed and J has 3 bases trimmed; junction bases matching no gene number 9. The CDR3 has 18 amino acids, counting the end cysteine and phenylalanine. Only CDR3 DNA is held: 54 bases, read in frame from base 1. As for this clone: It has no known antigen specificity. Base qualities are not provided; no much larger clone lies one nucleotide away.

Using bias-controlled multiplex PCR with the immunoSEQ v3 hsTCRB kit, the TCR beta CDR3 regions were amplified from genomic DNA. TCR libraries were sequenced on an Illumina NextSeq 500 to around 2 million read pairs for survey level or 5-6 million for deep level. In the authors' own workflow: Clonality was reported by immunoSEQ Analyzer software, which also assigned V, D and J genes and filtered out non-productive sequences. Repertoires were compared using productive Simpson clonality and Morisita overlap index of productive TRB rearrangements between infused TIL and blood. Drawn from immuneACCESS, this table holds only the in-frame rearrangements with V and J called that TCRdb kept. Clones are partly lost; checked studies trace under half to an unresolved V gene and leave the rest unexplained. V, J and clone size were drawn from that table, and D and trimming were deduced from the DNA. This sample gives 2,000 to 2,500 clones in total; 70% to 90% of them show up just once. 7.8% of the sample is held by the ten biggest clonotypes.

The meaning of the sample's time point label: pre-treatment sample, taken before nivolumab and TIL therapy. Baseline tumor samples were excised metastases, mostly pleural nodules or supraclavicular lymph nodes, from the same resection used to grow TIL. Tumors were collected before any PD-1/PD-L1 blockade, after which patients were given nivolumab, and patients who progressed were given lymphodepletion, an infusion of expanded TIL and IL-2. Between October 2017 and 2020, a dual-center phase I trial enrolled adults who had stage 4 NSCLC. Samples were obtained from a single-arm, open-label phase I trial in which tumor-infiltrating lymphocyte therapy with nivolumab was evaluated in advanced non-small cell lung cancer. Portions of each resected tumor were snap-frozen in liquid nitrogen and stored at -80 °C. Tumor regions of interest were chosen on H&E sections by laser-capture macrodissection, pulverized into roughly 14 mg aliquots, and extracted with Qiagen Allprep kits.

This sequence uses TRBV9 and TRBJ2-2; TRBD2 agrees with 13 junctional bases. The sequenced sample was tumor tissue, obtained at baseline. This clonotype was obtained from a person between 25 and 80 years old with non-small cell lung cancer. The CDR3: CASSPTSGRTKYTGELFF. The DNA sequence follows: TGTGCCAGCAGCCCGACTAGCGGGAGGACCAAATACACCGGGGAGCTGTTTTTT.